The 27 T cell receptor beta chains given below trace back to one sample, sequenced in a study of identical twins. Via MiXCR, TCRdb re-called the 5' RACE reads, giving one row per CDR3 protein. The sample lists 300,000 to 400,000 distinct CDR3 sequences; approximately 13% were seen once. The same data also went into a second study, on yellow fever vaccine responses in identical twins.

The specimen sequenced was CD8+ T cells sorted from blood. These receptors originate from a woman aged 18-29 years in good health.

This clonotype was counted only a few times. The rearrangement uses TRBV5-6 and TRBJ2-1, with D maybe TRBD2 (5 bases). V lost 3 bases and J lost 10, with 14 bases in between. Germline V CDR1 and CDR2: SGHDT, YYEEEE. CDR3 length: 13 residues. CDR3 sequence: CASSSGLGLEQFF. CDR3 bases: TGTGCCAGCAGCTCAGGACTGGGCTTGGAGCAGTTCTTC.

The sample holds a few counts of this clonotype. This sequence joins TRBV6-1 and TRBJ2-1, with D unclear. CDR1 is MNHNS, CDR2 SASEGT, per germline. Trimming removed 3 bases at V and 1 base at J, with 10 bases between. The CDR3 runs 15 residues. CDR3 coding DNA: TGTGCCAGCAGTGATGTGGTAGAGTCCTACAATGAGCAGTTCTTC. Translated: CASSDVVESYNEQFF.

This clonotype has a handful of counts. The chain uses TRBV13 and TRBJ2-4; 9 bases map to TRBD2. With 5 bases clipped from V and 13 bases from J, the junction kept 9 bases outside the gene matches. CDR3 length: 13 amino acids. Germline V gives CDR1 PRHDT, CDR2 FYEKMQ (reference sequence). The CDR3 nucleotides read TGTGCCAGCAGCCTCCACCCCACTAGCGGGCAGTACTTC. As protein: CASSLHPTSGQYF.

The chain recombines TRBV28 with TRBJ1-6; 8 positions agree with TRBD1. The CDR3 runs to 15 residues. Per the germline V gene, CDR1 is MDHEN and CDR2 is SYDVKM. V lost 2 bases to trimming and J lost 5 bases; unmatched junction nucleotides: 2. CDR3 DNA sequence: TGTGCCAGCAGTTTAGACAGGGGAAATAATTCACCCCTCCACTTT. Translation gives CASSLDRGNNSPLHF. Together with reference TRBV28 and TRBJ1-6, the CDR3 gives the full variable domain: DVKVTQSSRYLVKRTGEKVFLECVQDMDHENMFWYRQDPGLGLRLIYFSYDVKMKEKGDIPEGYSVSREKKERFSLILESASTNQTSMYLCASSLDRGNNSPLHFGNGTRLTVT.

The V gene is TRBV21-1, the J gene TRBJ1-1; TRBD1, the D gene given by the table, was not confirmed from the DNA. TRBV21-1 is shown as a pseudogene. This CDR3 is 14 amino acids long. The CDR3 coding sequence is TGTGCCAGCGCCCCGGGGCGGTCGAACACTGAAGCTTTCTTT. Translated: CASAPGRSNTEAFF.

The chain carries TRBV27 and TRBJ1-1; D perhaps matches TRBD1 (5 bases). The CDR3 totals 14 residues. Germline CDR1 MNHEY, CDR2 SMNVEV (reference sequence). Trimming took 0 bases from V and 6 from J, leaving 11 bases between them. CDR3 nucleotides: TGTGCCAGCAGTTTATCGGGGGACTTGGCTGAAGCTTTCTTT. It specifies CASSLSGDLAEAFF.

The chain links TRBV27 to TRBJ2-5, with 7 bases fitting TRBD2. Germline V CDR1 and CDR2: MNHEY, SMNVEV (reference sequence). CDR3 size: 16 residues. With 3 bases clipped from V and 1 base from J, the junction kept 8 bases outside the gene matches. CDR3 nucleotide sequence: TGTGCCAGCAGTTTTCGGCTAGCGGAGGCCCAAGAGACCCAGTACTTC. It yields the protein CASSFRLAEAQETQYF.

V usage is TRBV27 and J usage is TRBJ1-1, with a weak D call TRBD1 (6 bases). The germline CDR1 and CDR2 sequences are MNHEY and SMNVEV (reference sequence). V dropped 5 bases and J dropped 10 bases, with 23 bases sitting between them. This CDR3 comprises 15 residues. The CDR3 region has the DNA TGTGCCAGCAGTCACCACACCGGGACACAAAGGGGAGCTTTCTTT. As protein: CASSHHTGTQRGAFF.

Only a few counts were recorded for this clonotype. The chain links TRBV9 to TRBJ2-1; a possible D gene is TRBD2 (6 bases). The CDR3 loop spans 13 amino acids. V lost 0 bases and J lost 9, with 10 bases in between. Germline assignment: CDR1 SGDLS and CDR2 YYNGEE. Here the CDR3 DNA reads TGTGCCAGCAGCGTAGAGGGAGGAGGTGAGCAGTTCTTC. This translates into CASSVEGGGEQFF.

This chain uses TRBV7-8 with TRBJ2-1; D may be TRBD1 (5 bases). The CDR3 is 15 residues long. The germline V gene encodes CDR1 SGHVS and CDR2 FQNEAQ. The ends were cut back, 1 base at V and 0 bases at J, with 7 bases in the middle. The CDR3 DNA sequence: TGTGCCAGCAGCTTAGAAGGGGCCTCCTACAATGAGCAGTTCTTC. Its translation: CASSLEGASYNEQFF.

This clonotype occurred many times. This chain links TRBV5-1 with TRBJ2-1; 11 bases fit TRBD2. This CDR3 has 16 residues. V was clipped by 4 bases and J by 4 bases; unmatched bases: 7. The germline CDR1 and CDR2 sequences are SGHRS and YFSETQ. The CDR3 loop is CASSPLAGGIYNEQFF. For the CDR3, the DNA is TGCGCCAGCAGCCCCTTAGCGGGGGGGATTTACAATGAGCAGTTCTTC.

The chain links TRBV15 to TRBJ2-1; weak D call: TRBD2 (6 bases). From germline, CDR1 is LNHNV and CDR2 YYDKDF (reference sequence). CDR3 length: 17 residues. Trimming removed 0 bases from V and 2 bases from J, with 14 bases in between. CDR3 DNA sequence: TGTGCCACCAGCAGAGATTGGGGGGAGTCTCCCTACAATGAGCAGTTCTTC. This gives the protein CATSRDWGESPYNEQFF.

The genes are TRBV28 and TRBJ2-4, with D possibly matching TRBD2 (7 bases). The CDR3 loop spans 16 amino acids. The germline V and J ends were trimmed by 7 bases and 0 bases, with 16 bases remaining between them. CDR1 is MDHEN and CDR2 is SYDVKM in the germline V gene. The CDR3 DNA follows: TGTGCCAGCACTGGGGGGGGCCTACTAGCCAAAAACATTCAGTACTTC. This sequence encodes CASTGGGLLAKNIQYF.

The chain links TRBV6-6 to TRBJ1-2; D unresolved. Germline loops: CDR1 MNHNY, CDR2 SVGAGI (reference sequence). This CDR3 is 13 amino acids long. Trimming removed 2 bases at V and 6 bases at J, with 10 bases between. CDR3 in amino acids: CASSYGRVDGYTF. The CDR3 DNA reads as TGTGCCAGCAGTTACGGCCGGGTGGATGGCTACACCTTC.

The table lists this clonotype with many counts. As DNA, the CDR3 is TGTGCCAGCAGAGGAGAGACCCAGTACTTC. Translated: CASRGETQYF. This chain uses TRBV12-3 or TRBV12-4 with TRBJ2-5; D is uncertain. V lost 6 bases to trimming and J lost 4 bases, with 3 bases between them. The CDR3 runs to 10 residues.

V and J are TRBV9 and TRBJ2-7, with unresolved D. Germline CDR1 is SGDLS and CDR2 is YYNGEE. Trimming removed 7 bases from V and 5 bases from J, with 10 bases in between. This CDR3 contains 11 residues. CDR3 sequence: CASGPPDEQYF. CDR3 coding DNA: TGTGCCAGCGGACCCCCCGACGAGCAGTACTTC.

There are many counts of this clonotype. The chain couples TRBV3-1 to TRBJ2-1; D call uncertain. The CDR3 extends over 11 amino acids. Germline values: CDR1 LGHDT, CDR2 YNNKEL (reference sequence). Trimming stripped 3 bases from V and 8 bases from J, with 5 bases between. The CDR3 loop is CASSHGYEQFF. In DNA form, the CDR3 reads TGTGCCAGCAGCCACGGCTATGAGCAGTTCTTC.

This clonotype was seen ten or more times. The chain employs TRBV4-1 and TRBJ2-1; D remains ambiguous. This CDR3 region has 16 residues. V lost 0 bases to trimming and J lost 8 bases, with 17 bases between them. The germline gives CDR1 MGHRA, CDR2 YSYEKL. CDR3 in amino acids: CASSQDLRGLGDEQFF. Written as DNA, the CDR3 is TGCGCCAGCAGCCAAGATCTACGTGGGCTCGGCGATGAGCAGTTCTTC.

There are many counts of this clonotype. The J gene is TRBJ2-1, the V gene TRBV13; 8 bases map to TRBD2. Germline V gives CDR1 PRHDT, CDR2 FYEKMQ (reference sequence). Trimming removed 0 bases from V and 4 bases from J; junction bases left unmatched: 2. The CDR3 runs 15 residues. CDR3 loop: CASSLGGLGYNEQFF. CDR3 in DNA: TGTGCCAGCAGCTTAGGGGGACTAGGATACAATGAGCAGTTCTTC.

This clonotype was seen a handful of times. The chain is built from TRBV13 and TRBJ1-2; the D gene is possibly TRBD1 (5 bases). V lost 8 bases, J lost 7 bases, and 17 bases lay in between. Germline-derived CDR1 and CDR2 are PRHDT and FYEKMQ (reference sequence). The CDR3 contains 13 residues. The DNA for the CDR3 is TGTGCCAGCGATGGGGGTTCTCCCTTTGGCTACACCTTC. It is translated as CASDGGSPFGYTF.

Only a few counts were recorded for this clonotype. V gene TRBV29-1 combines with J gene TRBJ1-2; D uncertain. CDR3 length equals 15 residues. V shed 0 bases and J shed 4 bases, with 15 bases lying between them. Per germline, CDR1 SQVTM and CDR2 ANQGSEA. For the CDR3, the DNA is TGCAGCGTTGAAGATCACGGAACAAGCGGCTATGGCTACACCTTC. This sequence encodes CSVEDHGTSGYGYTF. Filled out from reference TRBV29-1 and TRBJ1-2, the complete variable domain reads SAVISQKPSRDICQRGTSLTIQCQVDSQVTMMFWYRQQPGQSLTLIATANQGSEATYESGFVIDKFPISRPNLTFSTLTVSNMSPEDSSIYLCSVEDHGTSGYGYTFGSGTRLTVV.

Here the CDR3 reads CASSDSSGSSHEQYF. The DNA for the CDR3 is TGTGCCAGCAGCGACTCTAGTGGCAGTTCTCACGAGCAGTACTTC. The chain recombines TRBV9 with TRBJ2-7; no clear D gene. Trimming left V 3 bases short and J 5 bases short, with 18 bases between. The CDR3 sequence is 15 residues long. Germline loops: CDR1 SGDLS, CDR2 YYNGEE.

This rearrangement joins TRBV20-1 to TRBJ2-1; 7 bases match TRBD2. Germline V CDR1 and CDR2: DFQATT, SNEGSKA (reference sequence). CDR3 size: 14 residues. J was trimmed by 0 bases and V by 6 bases; bases with no gene match: 5. This CDR3 is CSAMRESSYNEQFF. The CDR3 DNA reads TGCAGTGCAATGCGGGAGAGCTCCTACAATGAGCAGTTCTTC.

The chain links TRBV27 to TRBJ2-3, with TRBD2 matching over 10 bases. The CDR3 loop spans 16 amino acids. J lost 3 bases, V lost 5 bases, and 8 bases had no gene match. The V gene's germline CDR1 is MNHEY and CDR2 SMNVEV (reference sequence). The CDR3 DNA reads TGTGCCAGCAGTGGCACCGGGACTAGCGTTACAGATACGCAGTATTTT. Its protein is CASSGTGTSVTDTQYF.

The rearrangement joins TRBV11-1 to TRBJ2-5, with 11 nucleotides matching TRBD2. With 2 bases clipped from V and 0 bases from J, the junction kept 8 bases outside the gene matches. CDR3 length equals 18 residues. Per germline, CDR1 SGHAT and CDR2 FQDESV (reference sequence). The CDR3 DNA is TGTGCCAGCAGCTTATTGGCTAGCGGGGGGCAGTACCAAGAGACCCAGTACTTC. Encoded protein: CASSLLASGGQYQETQYF.

In this sample, this clonotype turned up a few times. The V and J genes are TRBV5-1 and TRBJ2-3; D ambiguous. Between the trimmed V and J ends, which lost 3 bases and 0 bases, there was a span of 11 bases. CDR3 length: 15 residues. The germline gives CDR1 SGHRS, CDR2 YFSETQ. The CDR3 DNA follows: TGCGCCAGCAGCTCTACCCCCTCTAGCACAGATACGCAGTATTTT. Its translation: CASSSTPSSTDTQYF.

The rearrangement uses TRBV20-1 and TRBJ2-1; 8 bases map to TRBD2. There are 16 residues in the CDR3. With V trimmed by 1 base and J by 7 bases, 12 bases remained unmatched. The germline V gene encodes CDR1 DFQATT and CDR2 SNEGSKA (reference sequence). The CDR3: CSARGQRERLENEQFF. DNA of the CDR3: TGCAGTGCTAGAGGGCAGCGGGAGCGGCTAGAAAATGAGCAGTTCTTC.